This T cell receptor (beta chain) was found in a study of T cell responses to AZD1222 COVID-19 vaccine. On this clone: Its antigen remains unidentified.

Clones were read by immunoSEQ multiplex PCR, and TCRdb kept only the in-frame ones, dropping some. In the table there are fewer than 150,000 clones, 89% of which are singletons. The CDR3 sequence is 15 residues long. The germline gives CDR1 ENHRY, CDR2 SYGVKD. Trimming pared 6 bases from V and 8 bases from J, leaving 20 bases between. Study-wide findings and caveats: Females made up more of the donors, who were largely white British, and clonal diversity may have come out too low. Only 6 or 7 individuals given AZD1222 were seropositive at baseline. Along spike, vaccine-associated CD4 TCRs were found throughout, with dominance at 160-218 and 743-854. Unmutated variant regions are reportedly the target of nearly half of TCRs that are spike-specific.

This sequence was found in an adult who received the AZD1222 COVID-19 vaccine. This material consisted of peripheral blood, taken 28 days after the second AZD1222 dose. The V gene is TRBV10-3, the J gene TRBJ2-1; tentatively, D is TRBD2 (6 bases). This chain's CDR3 is CAIRPGLQDRDEQFF. In DNA form, the CDR3 reads TGTGCCATCAGGCCGGGACTTCAAGACCGCGATGAGCAGTTCTTC.